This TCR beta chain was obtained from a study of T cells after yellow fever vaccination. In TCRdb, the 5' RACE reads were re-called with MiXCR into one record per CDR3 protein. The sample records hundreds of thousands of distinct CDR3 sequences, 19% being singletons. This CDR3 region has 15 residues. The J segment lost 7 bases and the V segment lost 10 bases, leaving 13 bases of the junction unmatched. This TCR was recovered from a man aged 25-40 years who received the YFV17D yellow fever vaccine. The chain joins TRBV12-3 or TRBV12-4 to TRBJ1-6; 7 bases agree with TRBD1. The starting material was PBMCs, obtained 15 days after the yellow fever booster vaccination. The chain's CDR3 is CATTQAGRGNSPLHF. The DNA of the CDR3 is TGTGCCACCACCCAGGCCGGCAGGGGGAATTCACCCCTCCACTTT.